These 20 T cell receptor beta chains were sequenced from one sample in a study of T cell responses to AZD1222 COVID-19 vaccine. Produced via immunoSEQ multiplex PCR; TCRdb's table is partial and in-frame only. This table has some 92,000 clones, about 93% appearing once. The sample consisted of peripheral blood, taken on day 0 of MenACWY control vaccination. The receptors stem from an adult in good health.

The V call is TRBV5-1, the J call TRBJ2-2, with TRBD2 matching 9 bases. The CDR3 covers 15 residues. Germline CDR1 SGHRS, CDR2 YFSETQ. V lost 5 bases to trimming and J lost 6 bases; unmatched junction nucleotides: 8. CDR3 DNA: TGCGCCAGCAGACTACAGGGACTAGCCCCCGGGGAGCTGTTTTTT. It codes for CASRLQGLAPGELFF.

The CDR3, as DNA: TGTGCCAGCAGCTTGGGGGGCAGGACAGTTAATGAAAAACTGTTTTTT. Protein sequence: CASSLGGRTVNEKLFF. The rearrangement joins TRBV5-4 to TRBJ1-4; tentatively, D is TRBD1 (6 bases). V lost 0 bases, J lost 4 bases, and 13 bases lay in between. The CDR3 sequence is 16 residues long. Germline V gene data show CDR1 as SGHNT and CDR2 as YYREEE (reference sequence).

This chain joins TRBV5-1 and TRBJ1-1; D remains ambiguous. The CDR3 has 14 residues. Trimming took off 4 bases at V and 5 bases at J, with 15 bases between the two ends. CDR1 SGHRS and CDR2 YFSETQ come from the germline V gene. CDR3 protein: CASSPRAGGTEAFF. The CDR3 DNA reads TGCGCCAGCAGCCCGAGGGCAGGTGGGACTGAAGCTTTCTTT.

This chain connects TRBV28 to TRBJ2-5; D gene uncertain. The CDR3 is 12 residues long. Trimming removed 2 bases at V and 4 bases at J, with 5 bases between. CDR1 and CDR2 from the germline V gene are MDHEN and SYDVKM. Here the CDR3 reads CASSLIGETQYF. For the CDR3, the DNA is TGTGCCAGCAGTTTAATTGGAGAGACCCAGTACTTC.

The genes are TRBV3-1 (or the pseudogene TRBV3-2) and TRBJ2-5, with D possibly being TRBD2 (6 bases). Germline V gives CDR1 LGHDT, CDR2 YNNKEL (reference sequence). CDR3 length: 16 residues. V gave up 1 base and J gave up 7 bases, with 19 bases separating them. DNA of the CDR3: TGTGCCAGCAGCCAAGGGTCGCCCAGGCCGGAGGGGACCCAGTACTTC. This sequence encodes CASSQGSPRPEGTQYF.

This clone was counted a single time. The V call is TRBV19, the J call TRBJ2-1; 10 bases line up with TRBD1. The germline V gene encodes CDR1 LNHDA and CDR2 SQIVND (reference sequence). CDR3 length: 16 residues. Trimming at V came to 5 bases and at J to 7 bases, leaving 11 bases not matched to a gene. As DNA, the CDR3 is TGTGCCAGTAGTGCAGTCTCCGGGACAGGGGTTAATGAGCAGTTCTTC. Translated: CASSAVSGTGVNEQFF.

The chain has TRBV10-1 and TRBJ1-4; perhaps TRBD1 as D (6 bases). The CDR3 spans 17 residues. Germline-derived CDR1 and CDR2 are WNHNN and SYGVQD (reference sequence). Trimming took 9 bases from V and 5 from J, leaving 25 bases between them. In nucleotides, the CDR3 is TGCGCCAGTCGGGGCGGCGGGGGGGCGACCCAAAATGAAAAACTGTTTTTT. Its protein is CASRGGGGATQNEKLFF.

This chain links TRBV24-1 with TRBJ1-2; D not certain. In germline, CDR1 is KGHDR, CDR2 SFDVKD. The CDR3 covers 15 residues. V was trimmed by 4 bases and J by 13 bases, leaving 24 bases between them. The CDR3 is CATSEPRGSGLRFTF. CDR3 coding DNA: TGTGCCACCAGTGAACCCCGGGGTTCCGGTCTTCGGTTCACCTTC.

The rearrangement uses TRBV13 and TRBJ1-2; unclear D gene. CDR3 length: 15 amino acids. Trimming shortened V by 2 bases and J by 4 bases, and 14 bases separated the two germline ends. Germline CDR1 is PRHDT and CDR2 is FYEKMQ (reference sequence). The CDR3 region has the DNA TGTGCCAGCAGCTTAAGGTGGAAGGAGTCCTATGGCTACACCTTC. Amino acids: CASSLRWKESYGYTF.

This clone was observed a handful of times. The chain links TRBV7-4 to TRBJ2-7, with TRBD2 identical over 10 bases. After removal of 4 bases from V and 5 bases from J, the junction contained 2 bases not matched to a gene. The CDR3 is made up of 13 amino acids. Germline CDR1 and CDR2: SGHVT and SQSDAQ. Here the CDR3 reads CASSSSGSNEQYF. The CDR3 coding sequence is TGTGCCAGCAGCTCTAGCGGGAGCAACGAGCAGTACTTC.

The chain links TRBV6-5 to TRBJ1-5; D remains ambiguous. With 7 bases removed from V and 5 bases from J, the gap between germline ends came to 12 bases. In germline, CDR1 is MNHEY, CDR2 SVGAGI. This CDR3 contains 13 residues. The CDR3 DNA reads TGTGCCAGCATGGGGAGGATGGATCAGCCCCAGCATTTT. It specifies CASMGRMDQPQHF.

The V gene is TRBV19, the J gene TRBJ2-1; tentative D call: TRBD1 (6 bases). The CDR3 consists of 16 residues. V was trimmed by 2 bases and J by 0 bases, leaving 11 bases between them. Germline lookup yields CDR1 LNHDA and CDR2 SQIVND (reference sequence). In DNA, the CDR3 is TGTGCCAGTAGTATAATCTTACAGGGCTCCTACAATGAGCAGTTCTTC. This sequence encodes CASSIILQGSYNEQFF.

The genes are TRBV5-5 and TRBJ1-1; no reliable D call. Trimming cost V 0 bases and J 1 base, with 4 bases left between them. CDR1 SGHKS and CDR2 YYEKEE come from the germline V gene (reference sequence). The CDR3 has 13 residues. The DNA for the CDR3 is TGTGCCAGCAGCTTGGCTAGGAACACTGAAGCTTTCTTT. Translated: CASSLARNTEAFF.

V is TRBV5-4 and J is TRBJ2-3; weak D call: TRBD2 (7 bases). From germline, CDR1 is SGHNT and CDR2 YYREEE (reference sequence). V lost 6 bases and J lost 4, with 18 bases in between. This CDR3 region has 15 residues. CDR3 residues: CASTRDPGGPDTQYF. CDR3 DNA sequence: TGTGCCAGCACCCGGGACCCCGGGGGGCCAGATACGCAGTATTTT.

This sequence joins TRBV6-1 and TRBJ2-1; D assignment may be TRBD1 or TRBD2 (7 bases each). The CDR3 has 13 amino acids. Trimming removed 3 bases at V and 7 bases at J, with 10 bases between. The V gene's germline CDR1 is MNHNS and CDR2 SASEGT. The DNA for the CDR3 is TGTGCCAGCAGTGACAGGGGGGGGAATGAGCAGTTCTTC. It yields the protein CASSDRGGNEQFF.

The chain uses TRBV11-2 and TRBJ2-3, with D perhaps TRBD2 (6 bases). Germline CDR1 reads SGHAT; CDR2 reads FQNNGV. This CDR3 comprises 15 residues. Between the trimmed V and J ends, which lost 2 bases and 3 bases, there was a span of 12 bases. The CDR3 loop reads CASSLTAGPTDTQYF. Written as DNA, the CDR3 is TGTGCCAGCAGCTTAACGGCGGGGCCGACAGATACGCAGTATTTT. Together with reference TRBV11-2 and TRBJ2-3, the CDR3 gives the full variable domain: EAGVAQSPRYKIIEKRQSVAFWCNPISGHATLYWYQQILGQGPKLLIQFQNNGVVDDSQLPKDRFSAERLKGVDSTLKIQPAKLEDSAVYLCASSLTAGPTDTQYFGPGTRLTVL.

The chain recombines TRBV12-5 with TRBJ1-2; TRBD1 matches 9 bases. The V and J ends lost 0 bases and 5 bases, in that order; junction bases with no gene match: 13. The CDR3 loop spans 18 amino acids. Germline V CDR1 and CDR2: LGHNT, FRNRAP. CDR3 residues: CASGLVTKQGAVGYGYTF. CDR3 DNA sequence: TGTGCTAGTGGTTTGGTCACAAAACAGGGGGCCGTGGGATATGGCTACACCTTC.

About this clone: Different DNA sequences within this sample yield the same CDR3. The chain joins TRBV29-1 to TRBJ2-1; D is ambiguous. The CDR3 runs 11 residues. Germline V lookup: CDR1 SQVTM, CDR2 ANQGSEA. Trimming removed 4 bases from V and 10 bases from J, with 11 bases in between. CDR3 residues: CSVGLDREQFF. The CDR3 region has the DNA TGCAGCGTTGGACTTGATCGGGAGCAGTTCTTC.

The chain combines TRBV9 with TRBJ2-6, with 9 bases aligning to TRBD1. CDR3 length: 16 amino acids. Losses at the gene ends were 3 bases for V and 4 bases for J; bases not matched to a gene: 5. The germline V gene encodes CDR1 SGDLS and CDR2 YYNGEE. CDR3 amino acids: CASSAQGAGGANVLTF. CDR3 nucleotides: TGTGCCAGCAGCGCACAGGGGGCAGGCGGGGCCAACGTCCTGACTTTC.

The V gene is TRBV28, the J gene TRBJ2-7; 7 nucleotides line up with TRBD2. Germline loops: CDR1 MDHEN, CDR2 SYDVKM. With V trimmed by 3 bases and J by 2 bases, 4 bases remained unmatched. This CDR3 is 14 amino acids long. The CDR3 DNA sequence: TGTGCCAGCAGTTTCCCAGGGACTACCTACGAGCAGTACTTC. It is translated as CASSFPGTTYEQYF.